The entry below gives a single T cell receptor (beta chain) sequence along with its context. No antigen is known for it. Aged 18 to 65, hyperthyroidism patients had been newly diagnosed, with under 2 months' duration. Exclusion criteria comprised other autoimmune diseases, uncontrolled infections, pregnancy or lactation in patients. Reliance was placed on clinical symptoms, serum thyroxine, TRAb, thyroid ultrasound and orbital computed tomography for diagnosis. As the template, RNA transcripts were used to amplify TCR beta CDR3 regions. RT-PCR was first run with HTBI primers, then multiplex PCR in a second round. TCRdb fed the multiplex PCR reads into MiXCR, producing one record per CDR3 protein. The profile shows over a million distinct CDR3 sequences, about 36% of them singletons. The entry originates in a study of Graves' ophthalmopathy and Graves' hyperthyroidism. Points from the study as a whole: Cross-validated, the 13-signature model showed 87.88%/81.08% sensitivity/specificity, and 80%/75% in the test set.

V was pared by 4 bases and J by 2 bases, with 16 bases between. Germline V lookup: CDR1 SGDLS, CDR2 YYNGEE. The CDR3 totals 15 residues. The receptor's source is an adult man with Graves' hyperthyroidism. This chain joins TRBV9 and TRBJ2-7, with D possibly matching TRBD2 (6 bases). Material for sequencing was peripheral blood or thyroid tissue (not recorded which). The CDR3 sequence is CASSTSGTPTYEQYF. DNA for the CDR3: TGTGCCAGCAGCACCTCCGGGACTCCCACCTACGAGCAGTACTTC.